The entry below describes one TCR beta chain. These data belong to a study of blood T cell repertoires in COVID-19. V was trimmed by 3 bases and J by 0 bases, leaving 8 bases between them. Germline CDR1 and CDR2: LNHDA and SQIVND (reference sequence). This CDR3 has 14 residues. Sequencing used immunoSEQ multiplex PCR; TCRdb keeps in-frame clones, though not all of them. Of approximately 300,000 clones in the sample, about nine tenths were seen once. This TCR came from a woman aged 45 to 65 who had recovered from COVID-19. The source material was peripheral blood. V usage is TRBV19 and J usage is TRBJ1-2; D uncertain. Here the CDR3 DNA reads TGTGCCAGTAGTATGGCGGGGACTAACTATGGCTACACCTTC. This translates into CASSMAGTNYGYTF.